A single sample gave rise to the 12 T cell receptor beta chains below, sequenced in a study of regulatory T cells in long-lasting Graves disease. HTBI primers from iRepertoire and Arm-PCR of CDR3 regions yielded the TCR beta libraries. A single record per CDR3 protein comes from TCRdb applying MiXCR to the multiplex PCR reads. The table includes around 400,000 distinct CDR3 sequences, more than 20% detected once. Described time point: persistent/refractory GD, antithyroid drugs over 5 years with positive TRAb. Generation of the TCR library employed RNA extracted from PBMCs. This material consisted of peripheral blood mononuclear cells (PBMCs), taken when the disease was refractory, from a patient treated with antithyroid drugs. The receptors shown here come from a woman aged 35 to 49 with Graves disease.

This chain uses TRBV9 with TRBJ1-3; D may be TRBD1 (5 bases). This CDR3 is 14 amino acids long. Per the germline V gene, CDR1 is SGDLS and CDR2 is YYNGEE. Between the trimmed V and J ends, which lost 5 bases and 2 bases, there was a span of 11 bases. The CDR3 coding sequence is TGTGCCAGCAGTCATGAAGGGGCTGGAAACACCATATATTTT. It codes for CASSHEGAGNTIYF.

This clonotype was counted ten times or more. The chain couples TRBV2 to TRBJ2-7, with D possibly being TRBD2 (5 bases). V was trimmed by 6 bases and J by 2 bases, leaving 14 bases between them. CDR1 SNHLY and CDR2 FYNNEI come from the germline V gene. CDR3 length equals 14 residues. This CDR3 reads CASSDPPGTYEQYF. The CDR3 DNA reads TGTGCCAGCAGCGACCCTCCCGGGACCTACGAGCAGTACTTC.

Written as DNA, the CDR3 is TGTGCCAGCAGCCCCCACCCTAGCGGGAGGCCGAGCTACGAGCAGTACTTC. Its translation is CASSPHPSGRPSYEQYF. The chain has TRBV11-3 and TRBJ2-7; TRBD2 matches 11 bases. From germline, CDR1 is SGHNT and CDR2 YENEEA. CDR3 size: 17 residues. Trimming took 5 bases from V and 3 from J; bases not matched to a gene: 12.

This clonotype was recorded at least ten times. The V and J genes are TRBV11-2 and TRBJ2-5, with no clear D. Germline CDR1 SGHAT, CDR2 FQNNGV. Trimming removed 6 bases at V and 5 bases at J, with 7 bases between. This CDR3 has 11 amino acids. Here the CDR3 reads CASREQETQYF. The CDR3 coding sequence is TGTGCCAGCAGGGAACAGGAGACCCAGTACTTC.

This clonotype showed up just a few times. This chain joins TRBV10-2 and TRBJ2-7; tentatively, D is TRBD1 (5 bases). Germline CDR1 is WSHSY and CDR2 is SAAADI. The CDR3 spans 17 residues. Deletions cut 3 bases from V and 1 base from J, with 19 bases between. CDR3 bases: TGCGCCAGCAGTGACAAGACCAAGCCCGGACATTCCTACGAGCAGTACTTC. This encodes CASSDKTKPGHSYEQYF.

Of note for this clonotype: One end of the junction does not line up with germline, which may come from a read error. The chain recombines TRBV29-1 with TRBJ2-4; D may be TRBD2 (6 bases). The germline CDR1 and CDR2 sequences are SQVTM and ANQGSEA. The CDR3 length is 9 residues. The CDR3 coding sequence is TGCAGCGTTGAACCCGGAGGGGACTTC. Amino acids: CSVEPGGDF.

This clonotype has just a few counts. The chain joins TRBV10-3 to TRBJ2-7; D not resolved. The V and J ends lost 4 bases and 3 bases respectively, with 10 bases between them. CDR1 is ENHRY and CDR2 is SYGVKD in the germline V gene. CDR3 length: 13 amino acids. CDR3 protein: CAISGLGDYEQYF. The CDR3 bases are TGTGCCATCAGTGGTCTGGGCGACTACGAGCAGTACTTC.

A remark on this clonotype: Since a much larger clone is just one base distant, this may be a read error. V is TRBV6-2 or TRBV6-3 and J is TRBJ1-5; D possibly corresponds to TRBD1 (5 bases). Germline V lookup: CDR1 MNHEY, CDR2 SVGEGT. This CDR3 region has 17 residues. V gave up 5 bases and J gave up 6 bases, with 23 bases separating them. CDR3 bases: TGTGCCAGCAGTGGGCCCGGGGGACCCTATAGCGGTCAGCCCCAGCATTTT. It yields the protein CASSGPGGPYSGQPQHF.

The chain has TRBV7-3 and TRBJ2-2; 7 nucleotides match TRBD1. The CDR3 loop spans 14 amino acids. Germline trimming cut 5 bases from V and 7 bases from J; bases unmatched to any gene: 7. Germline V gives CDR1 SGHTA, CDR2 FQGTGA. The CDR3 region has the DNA TGTGCCAGCAGCCCCGGACAGGCGGTCGGGGAGCTGTTTTTT. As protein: CASSPGQAVGELFF.

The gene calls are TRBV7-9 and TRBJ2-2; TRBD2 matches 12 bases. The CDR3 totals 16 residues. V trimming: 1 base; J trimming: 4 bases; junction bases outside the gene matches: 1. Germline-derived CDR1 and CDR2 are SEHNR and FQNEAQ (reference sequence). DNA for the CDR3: TGTGCCAGCAGCTTAGGACTAGCGGGAGTCACCGGGGAGCTGTTTTTT. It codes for CASSLGLAGVTGELFF. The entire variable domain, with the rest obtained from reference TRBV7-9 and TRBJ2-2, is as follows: DTGVSQNPRHKITKRGQNVTFRCDPISEHNRLYWYRQTLGQGPEFLTYFQNEAQLEKSRLLSDRFSAERPKGSFSTLEIQRTEQGDSAMYLCASSLGLAGVTGELFFGEGSRLTVL.

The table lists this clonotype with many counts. The CDR3 nucleotides read TGCAGCGCTGGCGGGACTAGTAGCCACGAGCAGTACTTC. The encoded protein is CSAGGTSSHEQYF. V and J are TRBV29-1 and TRBJ2-7; 8 nucleotides line up with TRBD2. Germline V gene lookup returns CDR1 SQVTM and CDR2 ANQGSEA. V shed 7 bases and J 5 bases; nucleotides not matched to a gene: 10. The CDR3 consists of 13 residues.

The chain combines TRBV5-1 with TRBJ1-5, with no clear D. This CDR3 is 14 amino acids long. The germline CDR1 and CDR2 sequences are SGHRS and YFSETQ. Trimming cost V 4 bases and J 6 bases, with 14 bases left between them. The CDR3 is CASSTGSSGQPQHF. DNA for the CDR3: TGCGCCAGCAGCACCGGGAGCTCGGGTCAGCCCCAGCATTTT.